These T cell receptor beta chains were read from a single sample in a study of radiotherapy plus CTLA-4 blockade in lung cancer. Sequenced by immunoSEQ multiplex PCR; TCRdb stores in-frame clones only, minus some. The sample shows about 39,000 clones, 79% of them seen only once. Sequencing was performed on peripheral blood, taken from a patient treated with radiotherapy plus ipilimumab. All receptors come from a human donor with non-small cell lung cancer that progressed on radiotherapy plus ipilimumab. CDR3s include the opening cysteine and the closing phenylalanine or tryptophan. D genes are given only for firm matches.

v_call	j_call	d_call	cdr3_aa	cdr3_nt
TRBV27	TRBJ2-4	TRBD1	CASRQGAKNIQYF	TGTGCCAGCAGACAGGGGGCCAAAAACATTCAGTACTTC
TRBV2	TRBJ1-1	.	CASSVARGNTEAFF	TGTGCCAGCAGTGTGGCCAGGGGTAACACTGAAGCTTTCTTT
TRBV7-8	TRBJ2-7	.	CASSFGVGYEQYF	TGTGCCAGCAGCTTCGGGGTAGGCTACGAGCAGTACTTC
TRBV7-8	TRBJ1-5	.	CASSLADSHSNQPQHF	TGTGCCAGCAGCTTAGCGGACAGTCATAGCAATCAGCCCCAGCATTTT
TRBV6-6	TRBJ1-4	TRBD1	CASSSTGGDEKLFF	TGTGCCAGCAGTTCGACAGGGGGCGACGAAAAACTGTTTTTT
TRBV11-2	TRBJ2-7	TRBD2	CASRRLAGSSYEQYF	TGTGCCAGCAGGAGACTAGCGGGGTCCTCCTACGAGCAGTACTTC
TRBV7-2	TRBJ2-5	TRBD2	CASSLKTSGGDGFGKTQYF	TGTGCCAGCAGCTTGAAAACTAGCGGGGGGGATGGTTTCGGGAAGACCCAGTACTTC
TRBV7-3	TRBJ2-2	TRBD2	CASSLTSGGNTGELFF	TGTGCCAGCAGCTTAACTAGCGGGGGGAACACCGGGGAGCTGTTTTTT
TRBV28	TRBJ1-1	.	CAGSPPSSGLNTEAFF	TGTGCCGGCAGTCCGCCTTCTTCGGGGTTGAACACTGAAGCTTTCTTT
TRBV11-2	TRBJ1-2	TRBD1	CASSERTGSEYGYTF	TGTGCCAGCAGCGAAAGGACAGGGTCGGAATATGGCTACACCTTC
TRBV10-3	TRBJ2-2	.	CAISNSGQNTGELFF	TGTGCCATCAGTAATAGCGGACAGAACACCGGGGAGCTGTTTTTT
TRBV4-2	TRBJ2-1	TRBD2	CASSQDLAGKYNEQFF	TGTGCCAGCAGCCAAGATCTAGCGGGGAAGTACAATGAGCAGTTCTTC